This TCR beta chain was recovered during a study of shared clonotypes between healthy human individuals (dated by TCRdb to about 2020). Broadly, across the study: The cohort included a few men and two women between 18 and 49 years of age. For each donor, CD4 naive and CD4 memory were each given three plates, CD8 naive was given two plates, and CD8 memory was given one plate. To estimate repertoire size and how much clonotype sharing occurs between individuals, the study deeply sequenced the blood TCR repertoires of roughly 5 healthy adults. Libraries were prepared and TCR repertoires were sequenced by different laboratories using diverse techniques, in order to increase sequencing depth and limit assay-specific biases. Each donor's leukapheresis produced roughly between roughly 0.9 and 8.9 billion PBMCs. What the study reported, not specific to this receptor: When a few donors were compared, the shared fraction of clonotypes was around 5.1% for naive CD4, approximately 3.5% for naive CD8, 2% to 2.5% for memory CD4, and less than 0.5% for memory CD8. Higher generation probabilities were observed for clonotypes shared by all four sorted-subset donors than for non-shared clonotypes. Pairwise subsampling led to the expectation that sequencing depth would affect the degree of clonotype sharing among donors. Rarefaction of sorted-subset datasets indicated incomplete sequencing despite the large sequencing depth. Sampling was restricted to blood, and TCR repertoires in tissue are likely to differ from TCR repertoires in blood. Because the study included only a small number of donors, the genetic and exposure-history diversity represented was limited. Estimated clonotype richness was generally larger for naive than for memory subsets.

Using the deep immunoSEQ assay, multiplex PCR amplified TCR CDR3 regions from genomic DNA. For each cell subset, the extracted genomic DNA was distributed evenly across all wells of several immunoSEQ 96-well plates, and each plate served as one replicate. For sorted subsets, around 200 ng genomic DNA, equal to about 30,000 T cell genomes, was loaded into each replicate PCR. The purified libraries were quantified using a Qubit 3.0 fluorometer, sized with a Bioanalyzer 2100, and then quantified again using the KAPA Library Quantification kit. Every immunoSEQ 96-well plate was sequenced on a separate single-read 150-cycle Illumina NextSeq 550 flow cell. In the source study's methods: Because the immunoSEQ output included only junctional sequences and no quality scores, the filtering could not be the same as the filtering used for full-length reads. To assign V/J genes and CDR3, sequences were annotated against IMGT germline references using PyIR, a Python wrapper for IgBLAST v1.9. Any read was removed if the V/J assignment was weak (E-value above 1e-6), the CDR3 was missing, or the read contained stop codons, out-of-frame junctions, or ambiguous translated residues. V3J clonotypes were defined by identical inferred V gene, J gene, and CDR3 amino acid sequence. Percentage overlap between repertoires was calculated by dividing the number of shared unique clonotypes by the size of the smaller repertoire. Repertoire richness was assessed with RTK rarefaction, the Chao1 estimator, and Recon v2.1 estimates of unobserved clonotypes. Generation probabilities were computed with OLGA for all TCRbeta clonotypes obtained by the gDNA method from four donors. TCRdb re-hosts the immuneACCESS table, in-frame sequences only. Its copies lack some clones; in the studies checked, an unresolved V gene accounts for under half of them, and the cause for the rest is not known. The V and J calls and the clone size are those of that table, but D and trimming were determined from the DNA. For this sample there are about 2,500,000 clones; around 94% appear just once. The top ten clonotypes cover 0.11% to 0.15% of the sample.

Donors were healthy HIV-negative adults with no recently reported acute infections or vaccinations. All donors were Caucasian adults living in Nashville, Tennessee, USA. CD4+ T cells were enriched by magnetic negative selection; naive cells were then positively selected on CD45RA, and the negative fraction formed the memory subset. After blood collection by leukapheresis, PBMCs were isolated using Ficoll-Histopaque density gradient centrifugation and then cryopreserved in the vapor phase of liquid nitrogen. Analytical flow cytometry was used to check the purity and quantity of every magnetically sorted T cell population. Genomic DNA was isolated from every sorted fraction and measured by UV absorbance on a Nanodrop 2000c. Concerning this clone: Its antigen is not yet known. There are no base qualities to consult, and no much larger clone falls within one base.

The specimen was naive CD4+ T cells sorted from blood. Interpreted using the paper, the cell subset or site label stands for: CD45RA+ positively selected. The receptor's source is a man aged 18 to 30 in good health.

The CDR3 is CASTKRDRENSPLHF. In nucleotides, the sequence is TGTGCCAGCACCAAACGGGACAGGGAAAATTCACCCCTCCACTTT. The chain employs TRBV6-6 and TRBJ1-6; 9 middle bases align to TRBD1. Taken from the germline V gene (reference sequence), the CDR1 and CDR2 loops are MNHNY and SVGAGI. Measured from the cysteine to the phenylalanine, the CDR3 is 15 residues long. Just CDR3 DNA is preserved here, 45 bases in frame from base 1. Relative to germline, V is missing 7 bases and J is missing 7 bases, with 8 bases of the junction outside any gene match.